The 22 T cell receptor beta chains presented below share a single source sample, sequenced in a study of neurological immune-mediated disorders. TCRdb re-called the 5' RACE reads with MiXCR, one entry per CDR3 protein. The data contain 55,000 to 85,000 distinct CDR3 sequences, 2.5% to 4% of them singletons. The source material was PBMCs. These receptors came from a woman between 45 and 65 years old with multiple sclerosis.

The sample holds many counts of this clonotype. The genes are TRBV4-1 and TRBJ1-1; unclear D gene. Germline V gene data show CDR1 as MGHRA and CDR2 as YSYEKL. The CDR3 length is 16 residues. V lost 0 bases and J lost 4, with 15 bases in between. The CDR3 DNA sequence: TGCGCCAGCAGCCAAGATGTCCGAGACACGGGCACTGAAGCTTTCTTT. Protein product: CASSQDVRDTGTEAFF.

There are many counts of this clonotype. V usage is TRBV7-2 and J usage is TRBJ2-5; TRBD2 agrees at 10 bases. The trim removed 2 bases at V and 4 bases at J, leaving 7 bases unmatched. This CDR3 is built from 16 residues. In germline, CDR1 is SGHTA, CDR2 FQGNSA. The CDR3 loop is CASSLRVAGGRETQYF. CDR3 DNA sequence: TGTGCCAGCAGCTTAAGGGTAGCGGGGGGTAGAGAGACCCAGTACTTC.

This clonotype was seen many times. CDR3 nucleotides: TGCAGTGCTAGAGGTCTGGTTAGCTATGAGCAGTTCTTC. Protein: CSARGLVSYEQFF. The V gene is TRBV20-1, the J gene TRBJ2-1; D is unresolved. This CDR3 spans 13 amino acids. Germline lookup yields CDR1 DFQATT and CDR2 SNEGSKA (reference sequence). V was shortened by 1 base and J by 8 bases, with 12 bases between the two germline ends.

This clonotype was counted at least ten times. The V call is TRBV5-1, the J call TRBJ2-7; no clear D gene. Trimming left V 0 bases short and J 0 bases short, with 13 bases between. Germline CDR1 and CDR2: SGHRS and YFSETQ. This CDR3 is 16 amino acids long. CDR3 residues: CASSLAGPPGSYEQYF. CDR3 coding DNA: TGCGCCAGCAGCTTGGCCGGGCCTCCAGGCTCCTACGAGCAGTACTTC.

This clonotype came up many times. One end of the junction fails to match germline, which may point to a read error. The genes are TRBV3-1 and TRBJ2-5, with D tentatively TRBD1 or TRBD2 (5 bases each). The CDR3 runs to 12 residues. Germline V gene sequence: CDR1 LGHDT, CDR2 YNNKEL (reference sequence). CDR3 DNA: TGTGCCAGCAGCCAGGCCGGGACCTATTCAACTTTC. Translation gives CASSQAGTYSTF.

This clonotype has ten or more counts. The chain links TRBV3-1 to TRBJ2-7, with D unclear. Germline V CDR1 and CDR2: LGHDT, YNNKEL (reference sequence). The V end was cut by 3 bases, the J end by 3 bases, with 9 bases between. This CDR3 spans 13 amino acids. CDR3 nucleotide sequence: TGTGCCAGCAGCCACTCATTGGGCTACGAGCAGTACGTC. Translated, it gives CASSHSLGYEQYV.

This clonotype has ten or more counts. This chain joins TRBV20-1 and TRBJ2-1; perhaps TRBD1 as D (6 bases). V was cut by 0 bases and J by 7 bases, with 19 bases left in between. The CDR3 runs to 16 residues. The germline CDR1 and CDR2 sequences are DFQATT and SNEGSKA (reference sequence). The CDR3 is CSARDRFRGRLNEQFF. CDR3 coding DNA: TGCAGTGCTAGAGATCGGTTCAGGGGCCGGCTGAATGAGCAGTTCTTC.

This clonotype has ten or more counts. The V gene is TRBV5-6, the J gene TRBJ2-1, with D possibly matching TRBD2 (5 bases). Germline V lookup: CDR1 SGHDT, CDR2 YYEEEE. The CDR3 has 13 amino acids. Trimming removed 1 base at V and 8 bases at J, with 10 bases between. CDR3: CASSLFPSHEQFF. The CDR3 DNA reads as TGTGCCAGCAGCTTGTTCCCTAGCCATGAGCAGTTCTTC.

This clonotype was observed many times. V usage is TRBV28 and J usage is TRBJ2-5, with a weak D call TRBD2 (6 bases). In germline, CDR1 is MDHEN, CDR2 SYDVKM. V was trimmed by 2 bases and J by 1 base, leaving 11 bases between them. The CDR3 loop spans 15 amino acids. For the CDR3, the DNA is TGTGCCAGCAGTTTACCTAAGGGAGGCCAAGAGACCCAGTACTTC. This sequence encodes CASSLPKGGQETQYF.

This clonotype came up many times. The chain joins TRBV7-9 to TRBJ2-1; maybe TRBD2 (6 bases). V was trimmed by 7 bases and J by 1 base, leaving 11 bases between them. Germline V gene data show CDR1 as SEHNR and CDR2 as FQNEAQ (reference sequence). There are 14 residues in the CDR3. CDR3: CASIPGTSYNEQFF. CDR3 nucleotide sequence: TGTGCCAGCATACCCGGGACTTCCTACAATGAGCAGTTCTTC.

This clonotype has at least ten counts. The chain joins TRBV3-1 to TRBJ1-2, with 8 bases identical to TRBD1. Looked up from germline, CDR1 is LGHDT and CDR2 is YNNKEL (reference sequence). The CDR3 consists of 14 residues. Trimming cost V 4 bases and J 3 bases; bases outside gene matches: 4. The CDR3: CASSRPGQDYGYTF. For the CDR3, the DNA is TGTGCCAGCAGCCGTCCGGGACAGGACTATGGCTACACCTTC.

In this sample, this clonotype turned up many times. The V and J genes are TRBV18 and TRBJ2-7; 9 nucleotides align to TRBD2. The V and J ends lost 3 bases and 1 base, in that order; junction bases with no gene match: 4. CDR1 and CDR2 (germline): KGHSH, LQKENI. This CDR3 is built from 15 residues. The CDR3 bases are TGTGCCAGCTCACCCAGCGGGGGGTCATCCTACGAGCAGTACGTC. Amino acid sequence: CASSPSGGSSYEQYV.

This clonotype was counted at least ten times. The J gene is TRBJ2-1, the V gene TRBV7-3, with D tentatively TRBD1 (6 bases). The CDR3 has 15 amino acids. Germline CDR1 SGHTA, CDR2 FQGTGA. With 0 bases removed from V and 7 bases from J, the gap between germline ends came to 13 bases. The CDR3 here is CASSLTSTGWNEQFF. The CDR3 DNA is TGTGCCAGCAGCTTAACGTCCACAGGGTGGAATGAGCAGTTCTTC.

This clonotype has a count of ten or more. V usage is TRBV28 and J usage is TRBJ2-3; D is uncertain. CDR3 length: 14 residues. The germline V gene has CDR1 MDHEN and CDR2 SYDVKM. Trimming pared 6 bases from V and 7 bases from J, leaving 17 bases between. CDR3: CASRPTGFGNTQYF. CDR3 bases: TGTGCCAGCAGACCTACTGGGTTCGGTAATACGCAGTATTTT.

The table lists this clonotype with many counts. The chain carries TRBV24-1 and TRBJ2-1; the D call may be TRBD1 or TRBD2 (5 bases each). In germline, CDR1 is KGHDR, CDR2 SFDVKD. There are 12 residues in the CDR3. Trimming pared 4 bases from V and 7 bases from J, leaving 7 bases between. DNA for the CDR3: TGTGCCACCAGTGAATGGGGGAATGAGCAGTTCTTC. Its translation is CATSEWGNEQFF.

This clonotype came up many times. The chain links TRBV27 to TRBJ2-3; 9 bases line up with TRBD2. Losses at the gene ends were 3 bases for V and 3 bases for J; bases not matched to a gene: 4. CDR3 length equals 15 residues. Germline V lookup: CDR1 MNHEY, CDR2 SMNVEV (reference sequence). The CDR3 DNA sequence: TGTGCCAGCAGTTTTGGCGGGAGGGCAACAGATACGCAGTATTTT. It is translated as CASSFGGRATDTQYF.

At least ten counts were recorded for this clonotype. CDR3 nucleotide sequence: TGTGCCAGCAGCCGGGACTATTGGGGTGAGCAGTTCTTC. Translating gives CASSRDYWGEQFF. The V and J genes are TRBV7-2 and TRBJ2-1, with 7 bases fitting TRBD2. CDR1 SGHTA and CDR2 FQGNSA come from the germline V gene. Unmatched junction bases numbered 7, after V lost 5 bases and J lost 9 bases. The CDR3 covers 13 residues. Complete variable domain (other parts from reference TRBV7-2 and TRBJ2-1): GAGVSQSPSNKVTEKGKDVELRCDPISGHTALYWYRQSLGQGLEFLIYFQGNSAPDKSGLPSDRFSAERTGGSVSTLTIQRTQQEDSAVYLCASSRDYWGEQFFGPGTRLTVL.

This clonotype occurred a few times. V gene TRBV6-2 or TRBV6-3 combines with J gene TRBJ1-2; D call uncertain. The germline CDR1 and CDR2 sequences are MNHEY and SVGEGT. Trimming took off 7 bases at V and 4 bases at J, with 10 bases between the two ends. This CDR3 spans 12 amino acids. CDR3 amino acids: CASTNRGYGYTF. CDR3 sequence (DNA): TGTGCCAGCACTAATCGCGGCTATGGCTACACCTTC.

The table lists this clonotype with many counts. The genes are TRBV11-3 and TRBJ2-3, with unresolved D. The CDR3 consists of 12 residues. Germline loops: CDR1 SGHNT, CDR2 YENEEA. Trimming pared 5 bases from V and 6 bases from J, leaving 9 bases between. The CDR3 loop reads CASSDNVDTQYF. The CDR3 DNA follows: TGTGCCAGCAGCGACAACGTGGATACGCAGTATTTT.

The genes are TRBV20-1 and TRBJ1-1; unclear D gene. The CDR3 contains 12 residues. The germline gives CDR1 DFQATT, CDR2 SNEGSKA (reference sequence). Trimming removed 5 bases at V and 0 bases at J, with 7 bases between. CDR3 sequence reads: CSAVPMNTEAFF. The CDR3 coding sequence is TGCAGTGCTGTCCCCATGAACACTGAAGCTTTCTTT.

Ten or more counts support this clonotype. The CDR3 DNA sequence: TGCAGTGCTAGAGATAGGACAACCGACTACGAGCAGTACGTC. It yields the protein CSARDRTTDYEQYV. This chain uses TRBV20-1 with TRBJ2-7; possible D gene TRBD1, 5 bases. V was cut by 0 bases and J by 3 bases, with 12 bases left in between. The CDR3 covers 14 residues. Per germline, CDR1 DFQATT and CDR2 SNEGSKA (reference sequence).

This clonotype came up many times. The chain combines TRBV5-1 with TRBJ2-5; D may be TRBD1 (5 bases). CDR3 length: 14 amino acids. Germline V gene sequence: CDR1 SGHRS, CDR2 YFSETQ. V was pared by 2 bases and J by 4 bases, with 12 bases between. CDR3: CASSFIQGPETQYF. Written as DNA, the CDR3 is TGCGCCAGCAGCTTTATCCAGGGCCCAGAGACCCAGTACTTC. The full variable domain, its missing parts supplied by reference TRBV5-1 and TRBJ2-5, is KAGVTQTPRYLIKTRGQQVTLSCSPISGHRSVSWYQQTPGQGLQFLFEYFSETQRNKGNFPGRFSGRQFSNSRSEMNVSTLELGDSALYLCASSFIQGPETQYFGPGTRLLVL.